This T cell receptor (beta chain) was observed in a study of T cell repertoires in ileal Crohn's disease. Time point in this sample: neoterminal ileum biopsy at postoperative endoscopy, about 6 months after surgery. Clones were sequenced by immunoSEQ multiplex PCR, and TCRdb holds only the in-frame ones, with some missing. The sample shows more than 60,000 clones, 85% to 90% of them seen only once. V lost 2 bases to trimming and J lost 8 bases, with 24 bases between them. This CDR3 comprises 17 residues. CDR1 is SGHTA and CDR2 is FQGNSA in the germline V gene. The sample taken for sequencing was ileal tissue. The chain recombines TRBV7-2 with TRBJ1-2; D gene uncertain. This TCR derives from an adult with Crohn's disease. Written as DNA, the CDR3 is TGTGCCAGCAGCTTAACTCTAGCGTTCGGAGGGTTGTTAGGCTACACCTTC. Encoded protein: CASSLTLAFGGLLGYTF.